This T cell receptor (beta chain) emerged from a study of patients and donors after allogeneic stem cell transplantation. V dropped 0 bases and J dropped 5; count of bases not matched to a gene: 2. The CDR3 is 15 residues long. Germline V lookup: CDR1 SEHNR, CDR2 FQNEAQ (reference sequence). A few counts support this clonotype. TCRdb reprocessed the RT-PCR reads with MiXCR, giving one entry per CDR3 protein. The table has some 960,000 distinct CDR3 sequences, roughly 18% seen once. The material sequenced was blood, either unsorted or a sorted T cell fraction (not recorded which). The clonotype was recovered from a human donor who was either an allogeneic HSCT recipient or a stem cell or donor lymphocyte infusion donor (not recorded which). It is not recorded whose cells these are; they may come from a transplant donor. The V call is TRBV7-9, the J call TRBJ1-4; 8 nucleotides agree with TRBD1. CDR3 residues: CASSLATGGNEKLFF. The DNA of the CDR3 is TGTGCCAGCAGCTTAGCAACAGGGGGGAATGAAAAACTGTTTTTT.